Measured by frequency, the clone carrying this T cell receptor (beta chain) is medium-sized. These data originate in a study of CXCR3-negative and CXCR3-positive naive CD8 T cells. 5' RACE with UMI labels generated the TRB cDNA libraries. TCRdb reanalyzed the 5' RACE reads and collapses them to one entry per CDR3 protein, without DNA. In all, the sample yields about 40,000 distinct CDR3 sequences. Looked up from germline, CDR1 is SGHVS and CDR2 is FNYEAQ. The CDR3 extends over 15 amino acids. Sequences were obtained from naive CXCR3- CD8+ T cells from blood. Subset defined: CD45RO-CCR7+CD27+CD95- naive CD8+ T cells lacking CXCR3 (TNR3-). The rearrangement links TRBV7-6 to TRBJ2-7; absent DNA, TCRdb's TRBD1 call cannot be checked. This TCR came from a human donor in good health. Some clones in this sample may be carry-over from other donors' samples. CDR3: CASSLSGGGIYEQYF.